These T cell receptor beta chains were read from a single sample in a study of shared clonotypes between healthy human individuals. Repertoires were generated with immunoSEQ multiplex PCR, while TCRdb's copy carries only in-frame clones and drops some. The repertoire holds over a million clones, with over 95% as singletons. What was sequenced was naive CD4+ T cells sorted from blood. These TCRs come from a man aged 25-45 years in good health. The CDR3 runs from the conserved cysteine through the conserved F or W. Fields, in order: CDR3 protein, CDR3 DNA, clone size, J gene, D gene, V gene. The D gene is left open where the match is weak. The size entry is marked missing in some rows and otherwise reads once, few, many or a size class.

CDR3aa: CASSLLLADTEQFF
CDR3nt: TGTGCCAGCAGTCTACTACTAGCGGATACTGAGCAGTTCTTC
abundance: once
j_gene: TRBJ2-1
d_gene: TRBD2
v_gene: TRBV2

CDR3aa: CASSLWQGPAGELFF
CDR3nt: TGTGCCAGCAGCTTATGGCAGGGCCCAGCCGGGGAGCTGTTTTTT
abundance: .
j_gene: TRBJ2-2
d_gene: .
v_gene: TRBV5-5

CDR3aa: CASSLSRYETQYF
CDR3nt: TGTGCCAGCAGCTTAAGCCGGTACGAGACCCAGTACTTC
abundance: .
j_gene: TRBJ2-5
d_gene: .
v_gene: TRBV7-3

CDR3aa: CASRRDRGQETQYF
CDR3nt: TGTGCCAGCAGGAGGGACAGAGGCCAAGAGACCCAGTACTTC
abundance: .
j_gene: TRBJ2-5
d_gene: TRBD1
v_gene: TRBV6-5

CDR3aa: CASSLGVREGRRTGELFF
CDR3nt: TGTGCCAGCAGCTTAGGGGTGCGGGAGGGCCGTCGGACCGGGGAGCTGTTTTTT
abundance: .
j_gene: TRBJ2-2
d_gene: TRBD2
v_gene: TRBV7-2

CDR3aa: CASSLDRARNQPQHF
CDR3nt: TGTGCCAGCAGCTTAGACAGGGCACGTAATCAGCCCCAGCATTTT
abundance: .
j_gene: TRBJ1-5
d_gene: .
v_gene: TRBV11-2

CDR3aa: CASSLGGGATYEQYF
CDR3nt: TGTGCCAGCAGCTTGGGCGGAGGGGCGACCTACGAGCAGTACTTC
abundance: once
j_gene: TRBJ2-7
d_gene: .
v_gene: TRBV11-2

CDR3aa: CASSELEYYNSYEQYF
CDR3nt: TGCGCCAGCAGCGAGCTAGAGTACTATAACTCCTACGAGCAGTACTTC
abundance: .
j_gene: TRBJ2-7
d_gene: .
v_gene: TRBV10-1

CDR3aa: CASSLQGANTGELFF
CDR3nt: TGTGCCAGCAGCCTACAGGGGGCGAACACCGGGGAGCTGTTTTTT
abundance: .
j_gene: TRBJ2-2
d_gene: TRBD1
v_gene: TRBV7-3

CDR3aa: CASSVDQGNTIYF
CDR3nt: TGTGCCAGCAGCGTTGACCAGGGAAACACCATATATTTT
abundance: .
j_gene: TRBJ1-3
d_gene: .
v_gene: TRBV9

CDR3aa: CASSRRTGSVYGYTF
CDR3nt: TGTGCCAGCAGCCGCCGGACAGGAAGTGTCTATGGCTACACCTTC
abundance: .
j_gene: TRBJ1-2
d_gene: TRBD1
v_gene: TRBV14

CDR3aa: CASSVSGRTEAFF
CDR3nt: TGTGCCAGTAGTGTGAGTGGGAGGACTGAAGCTTTCTTT
abundance: .
j_gene: TRBJ1-1
d_gene: .
v_gene: TRBV19

CDR3aa: CSVEYPGETQYF
CDR3nt: TGCAGCGTTGAATACCCTGGGGAGACCCAGTACTTC
abundance: once
j_gene: TRBJ2-5
d_gene: .
v_gene: TRBV29-1

CDR3aa: CASRTGNGQPQHF
CDR3nt: TGTGCCAGTAGGACAGGGAACGGTCAGCCCCAGCATTTT
abundance: .
j_gene: TRBJ1-5
d_gene: TRBD1
v_gene: TRBV19

CDR3aa: CASSLRRAGPGANVLTF
CDR3nt: TGTGCCAGCAGTTTACGGCGAGCCGGACCTGGGGCCAACGTCCTGACTTTC
abundance: .
j_gene: TRBJ2-6
d_gene: .
v_gene: TRBV28

CDR3aa: CASSFAGTSTDTQYF
CDR3nt: TGTGCCAGCAGTTTTGCAGGGACCAGCACAGATACGCAGTATTTT
abundance: .
j_gene: TRBJ2-3
d_gene: .
v_gene: TRBV27

CDR3aa: CASSPRQIQETQYF
CDR3nt: TGTGCCAGCAGCCCCCGACAGATCCAAGAGACCCAGTACTTC
abundance: .
j_gene: TRBJ2-5
d_gene: .
v_gene: TRBV9

CDR3aa: CASSVAVSGTYEQYF
CDR3nt: TGTGCCAGCAGCGTAGCCGTTAGCGGTACCTACGAGCAGTACTTC
abundance: .
j_gene: TRBJ2-7
d_gene: .
v_gene: TRBV9

CDR3aa: CASSEQPSGAPGTQYF
CDR3nt: TGCGCCAGCAGCGAGCAGCCTAGCGGGGCCCCCGGTACGCAGTATTTT
abundance: .
j_gene: TRBJ2-3
d_gene: TRBD2
v_gene: TRBV5-1

CDR3aa: CASSQDIPSSGPAYGYTF
CDR3nt: TGCGCCAGCAGCCAAGATATCCCCTCGTCAGGGCCAGCCTATGGCTACACCTTC
abundance: .
j_gene: TRBJ1-2
d_gene: .
v_gene: TRBV4-3

CDR3aa: CASSDPGESTDTQYF
CDR3nt: TGTGCCAGCAGTGATCCGGGAGAGTCCACAGATACGCAGTATTTT
abundance: .
j_gene: TRBJ2-3
d_gene: .
v_gene: TRBV25-1

CDR3aa: CASSEWLINTGELFF
CDR3nt: TGTGCCAGCAGTGAGTGGCTTATAAACACCGGGGAGCTGTTTTTT
abundance: .
j_gene: TRBJ2-2
d_gene: .
v_gene: TRBV2

CDR3aa: CASSLGLAGVDEQFF
CDR3nt: TGTGCCAGCAGCTTGGGTCTAGCGGGAGTGGATGAGCAGTTCTTC
abundance: .
j_gene: TRBJ2-1
d_gene: TRBD2
v_gene: TRBV5-4

CDR3aa: CASSKGLAVSYEQYF
CDR3nt: TGCGCCAGCAGCAAGGGACTAGCCGTATCCTACGAGCAGTACTTC
abundance: once
j_gene: TRBJ2-7
d_gene: TRBD2
v_gene: TRBV5-1

CDR3aa: CASRGRGAATDTQYF
CDR3nt: TGTGCCAGTAGGGGAAGGGGGGCGGCGACAGATACGCAGTATTTT
abundance: .
j_gene: TRBJ2-3
d_gene: .
v_gene: TRBV19

CDR3aa: CASSYRDGADNEQFF
CDR3nt: TGTGCCAGCAGTTACAGGGATGGGGCAGACAATGAGCAGTTCTTC
abundance: .
j_gene: TRBJ2-1
d_gene: .
v_gene: TRBV6-5

CDR3aa: CASRASDQPQHF
CDR3nt: TGTGCCAGCAGGGCTTCAGATCAGCCCCAGCATTTT
abundance: .
j_gene: TRBJ1-5
d_gene: .
v_gene: TRBV2

CDR3aa: CASSYRPNSNTEAFF
CDR3nt: TGTGCCAGCAGCTATAGACCCAATTCGAACACTGAAGCTTTCTTT
abundance: .
j_gene: TRBJ1-1
d_gene: .
v_gene: TRBV11-2

CDR3aa: CASSLWFWEGVNTEAFF
CDR3nt: TGTGCCAGCAGTTTATGGTTCTGGGAGGGAGTGAACACTGAAGCTTTCTTT
abundance: once
j_gene: TRBJ1-1
d_gene: .
v_gene: TRBV28

CDR3aa: CASSLPGNYEQYF
CDR3nt: TGCGCCAGCAGCCTACCAGGGAACTACGAGCAGTACTTC
abundance: .
j_gene: TRBJ2-7
d_gene: .
v_gene: TRBV5-1

CDR3aa: CASSRKGGPSYEQYF
CDR3nt: TGTGCCAGCAGCCGAAAAGGGGGGCCCTCCTACGAGCAGTACTTC
abundance: .
j_gene: TRBJ2-7
d_gene: .
v_gene: TRBV5-8

CDR3aa: CASSPAPGLAGVWQYF
CDR3nt: TGCGCCAGCAGCCCGGCTCCGGGACTAGCGGGAGTGTGGCAGTACTTC
abundance: .
j_gene: TRBJ2-7
d_gene: TRBD2
v_gene: TRBV4-3

CDR3aa: CASSISWTGYEQYF
CDR3nt: TGTGCCAGTAGTATAAGCTGGACTGGGTACGAGCAGTACTTC
abundance: .
j_gene: TRBJ2-7
d_gene: .
v_gene: TRBV19

CDR3aa: CASSVGEFTYEQYF
CDR3nt: TGTGCCAGCAGCGTAGGGGAATTCACCTACGAGCAGTACTTC
abundance: .
j_gene: TRBJ2-7
d_gene: .
v_gene: TRBV9

CDR3aa: CATSPRGTGELFF
CDR3nt: TGTGCCACCAGCCCACGGGGTACCGGGGAGCTGTTTTTT
abundance: .
j_gene: TRBJ2-2
d_gene: .
v_gene: TRBV15

CDR3aa: CASSLVVTDTQYF
CDR3nt: TGTGCCAGCAGCTTAGTAGTAACAGATACGCAGTATTTT
abundance: .
j_gene: TRBJ2-3
d_gene: .
v_gene: TRBV7-6

CDR3aa: CASSLSADSNQPQHF
CDR3nt: TGTGCCAGCAGCTTGAGTGCAGATAGCAATCAGCCCCAGCATTTT
abundance: .
j_gene: TRBJ1-5
d_gene: .
v_gene: TRBV7-9

CDR3aa: CASSPTPRQRNNEQFF
CDR3nt: TGTGCCAGCAGCCCCACCCCGAGACAGAGGAACAATGAGCAGTTCTTC
abundance: .
j_gene: TRBJ2-1
d_gene: .
v_gene: TRBV7-9

CDR3aa: CASSSSGTGAGNTIYF
CDR3nt: TGTGCCAGCTCATCCTCCGGGACAGGGGCTGGAAACACCATATATTTT
abundance: .
j_gene: TRBJ1-3
d_gene: TRBD1
v_gene: TRBV18

CDR3aa: CASSQGGELAGGNEQFF
CDR3nt: TGCGCCAGCAGCCAAGGAGGGGAACTAGCGGGAGGCAATGAGCAGTTCTTC
abundance: .
j_gene: TRBJ2-1
d_gene: TRBD2
v_gene: TRBV4-1

CDR3aa: CASSLNLAGPDTQYF
CDR3nt: TGTGCCAGCAGCTTAAACCTAGCGGGCCCAGATACGCAGTATTTT
abundance: .
j_gene: TRBJ2-3
d_gene: TRBD2
v_gene: TRBV7-3

CDR3aa: CASISWGGPTGELFF
CDR3nt: TGTGCCAGCATCTCCTGGGGTGGGCCGACCGGGGAGCTGTTTTTT
abundance: .
j_gene: TRBJ2-2
d_gene: .
v_gene: TRBV2